The text below deals with one T cell receptor (beta chain). Other DNA sequences in this specimen translate into the identical CDR3. J gave up 1 base and V 8 bases, and 4 bases lay outside the gene matches. Looked up from germline, CDR1 is LNHNV and CDR2 is YYDKDF (reference sequence). The CDR3 sequence is 13 residues long. In the PCR, 60 Vbeta and 13 Jbeta primers were used. Clones were read by immunoSEQ multiplex PCR, and TCRdb kept only the in-frame ones, dropping some. The sample table includes about 150,000 clones. This record comes from a study of cytomegalovirus exposure and HLA in healthy donors.

Sequenced material: PBMCs. This TCR was recovered from a woman between 50 and 59 years old in good health and CMV-seronegative. The rearrangement links TRBV15 to TRBJ2-7; 8 bases fit TRBD1. The CDR3 DNA reads as TGTGCCACCTCCCGGGACAGGTCCTACGAGCAGTACTTC. Translated, it gives CATSRDRSYEQYF.